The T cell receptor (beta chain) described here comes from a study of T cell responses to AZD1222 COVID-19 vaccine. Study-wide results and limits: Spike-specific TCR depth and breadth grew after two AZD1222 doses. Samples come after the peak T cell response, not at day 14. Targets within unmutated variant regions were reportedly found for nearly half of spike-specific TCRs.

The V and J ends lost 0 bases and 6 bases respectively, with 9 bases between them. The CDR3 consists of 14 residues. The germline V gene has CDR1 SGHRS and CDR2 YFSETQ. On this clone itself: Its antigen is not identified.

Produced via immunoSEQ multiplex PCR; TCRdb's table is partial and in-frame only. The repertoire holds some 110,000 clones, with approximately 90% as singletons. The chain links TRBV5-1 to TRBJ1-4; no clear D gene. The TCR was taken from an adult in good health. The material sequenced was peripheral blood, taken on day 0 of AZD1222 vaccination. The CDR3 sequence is CASSLGTSDEKLFF. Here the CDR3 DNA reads TGCGCCAGCAGCTTGGGGACCTCGGATGAAAAACTGTTTTTT.